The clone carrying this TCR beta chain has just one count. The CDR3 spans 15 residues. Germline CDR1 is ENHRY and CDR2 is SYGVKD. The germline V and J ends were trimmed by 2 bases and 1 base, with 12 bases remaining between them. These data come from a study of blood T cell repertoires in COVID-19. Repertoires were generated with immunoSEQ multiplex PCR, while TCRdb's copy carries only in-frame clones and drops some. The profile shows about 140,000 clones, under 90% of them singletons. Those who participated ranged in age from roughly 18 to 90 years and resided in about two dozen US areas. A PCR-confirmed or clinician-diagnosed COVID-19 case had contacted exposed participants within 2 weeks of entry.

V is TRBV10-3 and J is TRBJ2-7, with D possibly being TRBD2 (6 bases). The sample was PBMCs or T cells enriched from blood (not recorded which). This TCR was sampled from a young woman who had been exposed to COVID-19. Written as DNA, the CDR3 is TGTGCCATCAGTGAGGGGGCGGGGCTTTCCTACGAGCAGTACTTC. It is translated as CAISEGAGLSYEQYF.